This entry is about one T cell receptor (beta chain). Profiling relied on immunoSEQ multiplex PCR, and the TCRdb table lists in-frame clones only, not all of them. The table has some 87,000 clones, 97% seen once. CDR3 size: 14 residues. The V gene end was trimmed by 3 bases and the J gene end by 6 bases; junction bases not matched to a gene: 4. Germline assignment: CDR1 SGHVS and CDR2 FQNEAQ. The data are from a study of technical replicates of blood from a handful of donors. The genes are TRBV7-8 and TRBJ1-5; 8 bases match TRBD1. The receptor's source is a human donor in good health. The sequenced sample consisted of T cells isolated from PBMCs. DNA for the CDR3: TGTGCCAGCAGCTTCCGACAGGGGATTCAGCCCCAGCATTTT. It is translated as CASSFRQGIQPQHF.